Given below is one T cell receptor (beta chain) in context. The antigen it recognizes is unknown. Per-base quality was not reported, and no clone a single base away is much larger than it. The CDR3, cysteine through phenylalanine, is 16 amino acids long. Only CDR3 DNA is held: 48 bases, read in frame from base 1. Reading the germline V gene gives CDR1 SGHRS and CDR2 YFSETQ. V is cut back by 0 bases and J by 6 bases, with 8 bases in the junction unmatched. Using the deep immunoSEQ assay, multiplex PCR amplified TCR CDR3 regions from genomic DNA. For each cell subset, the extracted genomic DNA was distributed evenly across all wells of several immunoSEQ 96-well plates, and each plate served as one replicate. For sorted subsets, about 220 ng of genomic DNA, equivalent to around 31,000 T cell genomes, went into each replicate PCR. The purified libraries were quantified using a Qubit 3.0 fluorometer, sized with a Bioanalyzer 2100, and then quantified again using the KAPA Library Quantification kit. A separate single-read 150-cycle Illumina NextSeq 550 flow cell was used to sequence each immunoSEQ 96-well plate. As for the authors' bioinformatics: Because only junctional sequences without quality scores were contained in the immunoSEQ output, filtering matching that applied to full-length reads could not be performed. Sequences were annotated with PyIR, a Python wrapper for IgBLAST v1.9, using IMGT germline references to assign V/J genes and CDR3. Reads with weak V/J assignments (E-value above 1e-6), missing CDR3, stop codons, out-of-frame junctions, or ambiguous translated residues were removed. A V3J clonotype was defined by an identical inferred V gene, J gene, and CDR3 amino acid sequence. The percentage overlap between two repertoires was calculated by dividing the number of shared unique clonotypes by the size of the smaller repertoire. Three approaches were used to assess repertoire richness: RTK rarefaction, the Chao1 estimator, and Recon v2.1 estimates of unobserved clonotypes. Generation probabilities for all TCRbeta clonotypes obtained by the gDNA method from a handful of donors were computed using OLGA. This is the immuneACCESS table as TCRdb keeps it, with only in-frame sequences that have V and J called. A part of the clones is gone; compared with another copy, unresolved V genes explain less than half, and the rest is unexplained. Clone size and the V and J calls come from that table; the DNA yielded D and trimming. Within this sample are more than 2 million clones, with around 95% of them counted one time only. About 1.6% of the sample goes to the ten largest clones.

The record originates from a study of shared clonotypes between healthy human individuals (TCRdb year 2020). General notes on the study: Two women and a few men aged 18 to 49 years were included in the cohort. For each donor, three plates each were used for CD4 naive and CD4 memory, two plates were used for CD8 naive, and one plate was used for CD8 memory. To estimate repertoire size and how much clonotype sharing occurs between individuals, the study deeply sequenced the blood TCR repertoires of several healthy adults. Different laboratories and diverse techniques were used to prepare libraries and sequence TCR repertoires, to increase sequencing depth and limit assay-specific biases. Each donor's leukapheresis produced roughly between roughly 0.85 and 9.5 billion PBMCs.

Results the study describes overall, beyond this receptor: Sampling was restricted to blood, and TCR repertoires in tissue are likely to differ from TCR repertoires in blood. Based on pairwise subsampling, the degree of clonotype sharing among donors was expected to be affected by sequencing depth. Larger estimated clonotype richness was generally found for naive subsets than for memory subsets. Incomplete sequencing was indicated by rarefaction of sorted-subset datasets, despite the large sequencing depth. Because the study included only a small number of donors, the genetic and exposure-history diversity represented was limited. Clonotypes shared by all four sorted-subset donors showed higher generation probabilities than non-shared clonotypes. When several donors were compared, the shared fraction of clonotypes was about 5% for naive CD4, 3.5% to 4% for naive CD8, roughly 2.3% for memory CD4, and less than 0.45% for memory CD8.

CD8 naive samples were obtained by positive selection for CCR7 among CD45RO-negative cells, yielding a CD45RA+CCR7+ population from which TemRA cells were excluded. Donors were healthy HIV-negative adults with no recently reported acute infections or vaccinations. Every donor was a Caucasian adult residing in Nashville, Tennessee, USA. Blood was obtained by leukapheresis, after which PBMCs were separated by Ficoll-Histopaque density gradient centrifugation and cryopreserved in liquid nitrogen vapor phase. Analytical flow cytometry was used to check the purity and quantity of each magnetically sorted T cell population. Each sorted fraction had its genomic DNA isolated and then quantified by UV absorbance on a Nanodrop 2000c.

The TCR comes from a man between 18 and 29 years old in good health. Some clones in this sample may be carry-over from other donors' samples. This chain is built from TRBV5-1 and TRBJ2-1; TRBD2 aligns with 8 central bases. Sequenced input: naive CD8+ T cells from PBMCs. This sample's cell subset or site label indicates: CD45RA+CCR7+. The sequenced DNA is TGCGCCAGCAGCTTGGCGTCGGCGGGAGGATTCAATGAGCAGTTCTTC. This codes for CASSLASAGGFNEQFF.